This T cell receptor (beta chain) was sequenced during a study of graft-versus-host responses after intestinal transplantation. Generated by immunoSEQ multiplex PCR, the TCRdb table keeps only in-frame clones and is missing some. The sample includes 20,000 or so clones, 80% to 90% of them seen just once. As for this clone: The same CDR3 can be traced to other DNA sequences in this sample.

The sequencing used PBMCs, collected roughly 450 days after intestinal transplant. The receptor's source is a human patient who received an intestinal transplant, so some T cells may come from the graft donor.

The CDR3: CASSLGQGADTQYF. The DNA of the CDR3 is TGCGCCAGCAGCCTAGGACAGGGGGCAGATACGCAGTATTTT. This chain uses TRBV5-1 with TRBJ2-3, with TRBD1 matching 10 bases. The CDR3 totals 14 residues. Germline trimming cut 4 bases from V and 4 bases from J; bases unmatched to any gene: 3. Looked up from germline, CDR1 is SGHRS and CDR2 is YFSETQ.